The rows below give T cell receptor beta chains drawn from one sample of a study of beta chain bispecific antibodies for T cell cancers. TCRdb fed the 5' RACE reads into MiXCR, producing one record per CDR3 protein. The table records thousands of distinct CDR3 sequences, roughly 2.2% of them present only once. No antigen is known for these receptors. The sequencing here drew on T cells from a healthy donor cultured with Jurkat leukemia cells, taken from a culture containing an anti-CD19 bispecific antibody. The receptor source for this set is a human donor in good health. Some clones in this sample may be carry-over from other donors' samples. Each CDR3 is given with its conserved first and last residue. Fields, in order: D gene, V gene, clone size, CDR3 length, J gene, CDR3 protein, CDR3 DNA. A D gene is named only where the DNA matches it firmly. Not every row has a clone size; where given, it reads once, few, many or a size class.

d_call: TRBD1
v_call: TRBV10-3
clone_size: many
cdr3_length: 14
j_call: TRBJ1-2
cdr3_aa: CAISGTGANYGYTF
cdr3_nt: TGTGCCATCAGTGGGACAGGGGCTAACTATGGCTACACCTTC

d_call: TRBD2
v_call: TRBV27
clone_size: few
cdr3_length: 14
j_call: TRBJ2-2
cdr3_aa: CASSERGNTGELFF
cdr3_nt: TGTGCCAGCAGTGAGCGGGGGAACACCGGGGAGCTGTTTTTT

d_call: -
v_call: TRBV14
clone_size: many
cdr3_length: 14
j_call: TRBJ2-1
cdr3_aa: CASSRDTSYNEQFF
cdr3_nt: TGTGCCAGCAGCAGGGATACCTCCTACAATGAGCAGTTCTTC

d_call: -
v_call: TRBV11-2
clone_size: many
cdr3_length: 14
j_call: TRBJ2-5
cdr3_aa: CASSYQSNQETQYF
cdr3_nt: TGTGCCAGCAGTTACCAGTCTAACCAAGAGACCCAGTACTTC

d_call: TRBD1
v_call: TRBV28
clone_size: few
cdr3_length: 16
j_call: TRBJ2-2
cdr3_aa: CASSSYRDRNTGELFF
cdr3_nt: TGTGCCAGCAGTAGCTACCGGGACAGGAACACCGGGGAGCTGTTTTTT

d_call: TRBD2
v_call: TRBV15
clone_size: few
cdr3_length: 20
j_call: TRBJ2-5
cdr3_aa: CATSRDNSRAGGGDQETQYF
cdr3_nt: TGTGCCACCAGCAGAGATAATTCGCGAGCGGGGGGCGGGGACCAAGAGACCCAGTACTTC

d_call: TRBD2
v_call: TRBV20-1
clone_size: many
cdr3_length: 15
j_call: TRBJ2-5
cdr3_aa: CSARVFSGDLETQYF
cdr3_nt: TGCAGTGCTAGAGTTTTTAGCGGGGATCTGGAGACCCAGTACTTC

d_call: -
v_call: TRBV5-1
clone_size: many
cdr3_length: 14
j_call: TRBJ1-6
cdr3_aa: CASRASSYNSPLHF
cdr3_nt: TGCGCCAGCAGGGCTAGCTCCTATAATTCACCCCTCCACTTT

d_call: TRBD1
v_call: TRBV5-1
clone_size: medium-sized
cdr3_length: 15
j_call: TRBJ2-1
cdr3_aa: CASSRSGTGIDEQFF
cdr3_nt: TGCGCCAGCAGCCGGTCCGGGACAGGGATAGATGAGCAGTTCTTC

d_call: TRBD1
v_call: TRBV27
clone_size: many
cdr3_length: 12
j_call: TRBJ2-7
cdr3_aa: CASAVTGYEQYF
cdr3_nt: TGTGCCAGCGCCGTGACAGGGTACGAGCAGTACTTC

d_call: -
v_call: TRBV28
clone_size: many
cdr3_length: 12
j_call: TRBJ1-1
cdr3_aa: CASSSTDTEAFF
cdr3_nt: TGTGCCAGCAGTTCAACGGACACTGAAGCTTTCTTT

d_call: -
v_call: TRBV20-1
clone_size: many
cdr3_length: 15
j_call: TRBJ2-5
cdr3_aa: CSARDTGQALETQYF
cdr3_nt: TGCAGTGCTAGAGATACGGGGCAGGCGTTAGAGACCCAGTACTTC

d_call: -
v_call: TRBV5-1
clone_size: medium-sized
cdr3_length: 13
j_call: TRBJ2-7
cdr3_aa: CASSWSGYEEQYF
cdr3_nt: TGCGCCAGCAGCTGGAGTGGCTACGAGGAGCAGTACTTC

d_call: -
v_call: TRBV4-1
clone_size: many
cdr3_length: 14
j_call: TRBJ2-7
cdr3_aa: CASSQPTLDYEQYF
cdr3_nt: TGCGCCAGCAGCCAACCCACCCTGGATTACGAGCAGTACTTC

d_call: TRBD2
v_call: TRBV6-5
clone_size: many
cdr3_length: 13
j_call: TRBJ2-3
cdr3_aa: CASRGTSGRTQYF
cdr3_nt: TGTGCCAGCAGGGGGACTAGCGGCCGAACGCAGTATTTT

d_call: TRBD1
v_call: TRBV12-3/TRBV12-4
clone_size: many
cdr3_length: 16
j_call: TRBJ1-2
cdr3_aa: CASSSEFRDRLGGYTF
cdr3_nt: TGTGCCAGCAGTTCTGAATTCCGGGACAGGCTCGGGGGCTACACCTTC

d_call: TRBD2
v_call: TRBV11-2
clone_size: few
cdr3_length: 19
j_call: TRBJ2-7
cdr3_aa: CASSPGLAGGPDSSYEQYF
cdr3_nt: TGTGCCAGCAGCCCGGGACTAGCGGGGGGGCCCGATAGCTCCTACGAGCAGTACTTC

d_call: TRBD1
v_call: TRBV6-2/TRBV6-3
clone_size: few
cdr3_length: 15
j_call: TRBJ2-7
cdr3_aa: CASSSPRQGNYEQYF
cdr3_nt: TGTGCCAGCAGTTCACCCCGACAGGGTAACTACGAGCAGTACTTC

d_call: -
v_call: TRBV9
clone_size: many
cdr3_length: 15
j_call: TRBJ2-1
cdr3_aa: CASSDTGSSYNEQFF
cdr3_nt: TGTGCCAGCAGCGATACAGGGAGCTCCTACAATGAGCAGTTCTTC

d_call: -
v_call: TRBV18
clone_size: many
cdr3_length: 14
j_call: TRBJ2-7
cdr3_aa: CASSPPVESYEQYF
cdr3_nt: TGTGCCAGCTCACCCCCCGTCGAAAGCTACGAGCAGTACTTC

d_call: -
v_call: TRBV3-1
clone_size: many
cdr3_length: 14
j_call: TRBJ1-5
cdr3_aa: CASSQWNSNQPQHF
cdr3_nt: TGTGCCAGCAGCCAATGGAATAGCAATCAGCCCCAGCATTTT

d_call: -
v_call: TRBV18
clone_size: -
cdr3_length: 15
j_call: TRBJ2-7
cdr3_aa: CASSREKGSSYEQYF
cdr3_nt: TGTGCCAGCTCACGGGAGAAGGGCAGCTCCTACGAGCAGTACTTC

d_call: -
v_call: TRBV3-1
clone_size: medium-sized
cdr3_length: 14
j_call: TRBJ1-5
cdr3_aa: CASSQGGSSQPQHF
cdr3_nt: TGTGCCAGCAGCCAAGGGGGGTCGAGTCAGCCCCAGCATTTT

d_call: -
v_call: TRBV27
clone_size: many
cdr3_length: 14
j_call: TRBJ2-2
cdr3_aa: CASSPPGPTGELFF
cdr3_nt: TGTGCCAGCAGTCCACCGGGCCCGACCGGGGAGCTGTTTTTT

d_call: -
v_call: TRBV20-1
clone_size: many
cdr3_length: 11
j_call: TRBJ2-4
cdr3_aa: CSARDLEGPHF
cdr3_nt: TGCAGTGCTAGAGATCTTGAGGGGCCGCACTTC

d_call: -
v_call: TRBV30
clone_size: medium-sized
cdr3_length: 11
j_call: TRBJ2-2
cdr3_aa: CALREAGELFF
cdr3_nt: TGTGCCTTGAGGGAGGCCGGGGAGCTGTTTTTT

d_call: -
v_call: TRBV13
clone_size: few
cdr3_length: 13
j_call: TRBJ2-7
cdr3_aa: CASSPSENYEQYF
cdr3_nt: TGTGCCAGCAGCCCATCCGAGAACTACGAGCAGTACTTC

d_call: -
v_call: TRBV14
clone_size: many
cdr3_length: 14
j_call: TRBJ2-1
cdr3_aa: CASSQEWAYNEQFF
cdr3_nt: TGTGCCAGCAGCCAAGAATGGGCCTACAATGAGCAGTTCTTC